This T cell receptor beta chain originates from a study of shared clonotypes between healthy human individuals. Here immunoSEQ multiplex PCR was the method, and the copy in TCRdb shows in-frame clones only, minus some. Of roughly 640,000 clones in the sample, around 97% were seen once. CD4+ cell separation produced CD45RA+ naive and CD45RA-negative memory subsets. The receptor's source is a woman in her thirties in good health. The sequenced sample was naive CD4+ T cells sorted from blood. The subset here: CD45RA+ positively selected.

CDR3 DNA sequence: TGCGCCAGCAGCCAAGATCATGGGGGTTACGGCTCTGGAAACACCATATATTTT. As protein: CASSQDHGGYGSGNTIYF. The chain combines TRBV4-1 with TRBJ1-3; the D gene is possibly TRBD1 (5 bases). The ends were cut back, 0 bases at V and 0 bases at J, with 15 bases in the middle. CDR1 MGHRA and CDR2 YSYEKL come from the germline V gene. The CDR3 is 18 amino acids.